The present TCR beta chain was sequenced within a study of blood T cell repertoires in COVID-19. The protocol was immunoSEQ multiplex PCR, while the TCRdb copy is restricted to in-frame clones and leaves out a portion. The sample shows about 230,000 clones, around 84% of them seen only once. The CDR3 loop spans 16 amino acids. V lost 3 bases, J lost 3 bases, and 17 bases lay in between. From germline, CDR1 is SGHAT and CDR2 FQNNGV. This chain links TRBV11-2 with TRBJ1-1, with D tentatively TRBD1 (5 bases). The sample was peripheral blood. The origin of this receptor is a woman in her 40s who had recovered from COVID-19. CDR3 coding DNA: TGTGCCAGCAGCTTTCTTACTCAGGGTGTGGACACTGAAGCTTTCTTT. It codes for CASSFLTQGVDTEAFF.